This T cell receptor (beta chain) was captured in a study of T cells in Graves' hyperthyroidism and ophthalmopathy. The germline gives CDR1 SQVTM, CDR2 ANQGSEA. The CDR3 extends over 15 amino acids. V dropped 5 bases and J dropped 4; count of bases not matched to a gene: 13. TCR beta CDR3 regions were amplified from RNA. HTBI primers drove first-round RT-PCR of the TCR CDR3. MiXCR, run by TCRdb on the multiplex PCR reads, gives a single entry per CDR3 protein. The sample comprises roughly 750,000 distinct CDR3 sequences, roughly 15% of which are singletons, and approximately 8.4% rests with the top ten. Clinical symptoms, serum thyroxine, TRAb, thyroid ultrasound and orbital computed tomography established diagnosis.

The chain links TRBV29-1 to TRBJ2-7, with 8 bases that match TRBD1. Sequencing was done on a sample of blood. This TCR was sampled from a young man with Graves' hyperthyroidism. CDR3 sequence (DNA): TGCAGCGTTCGGCCCCGTCCAGGGGGCGCATACGAGCAGTACTTC. Translation: CSVRPRPGGAYEQYF.